A selection of T cell receptor beta chains follows, all from one sample in a study of blood T cells in healthy people across ages. TCRdb re-analysed the 5' RACE reads in MiXCR, keeping a single row per CDR3 protein. The data contain 1.5 million to 2 million distinct CDR3 sequences, approximately 40% of them singletons. The specimen was blood. These TCRs come from a human donor in good health. The CDR3 runs from the conserved cysteine through the conserved F or W. The D gene is left open where the match is weak. The size entry is marked missing in some rows and otherwise reads once, few, many or a size class.

TRBJ1-1,TRBV9,NA,NA,CASSGFRDEAFF,TGTGCCAGCAGCGGATTCCGGGACGAAGCTTTCTTT
TRBJ1-2,TRBV28,NA,NA,CASSLSAFRNGGFYGYTF,TGTGCCAGCAGTTTATCGGCCTTTAGAAACGGAGGATTCTATGGCTACACCTTC
TRBJ2-7,TRBV29-1,NA,NA,CSVEGNGLAYF,TGCAGCGTTGAAGGTAACGGTCTGGCGTACTTC
TRBJ1-2,TRBV15,NA,NA,CATSNQGELGYTF,TGTGCCACCAGCAACCAGGGCGAACTTGGCTACACCTTC
TRBJ2-3,TRBV5-1,TRBD2,NA,CASSLAPSGGTPRDTQYF,TGCGCCAGCAGCTTGGCTCCTAGCGGGGGCACCCCCCGGGATACGCAGTATTTT
TRBJ1-2,TRBV4-3,NA,NA,CASSQDSRPYGYTF,TGCGCCAGCAGCCAAGATTCGAGACCCTATGGCTACACCTTC
TRBJ1-2,TRBV5-1,TRBD1,few,CASSDRGTGVRRSYTF,TGCGCCAGCAGCGACCGGGGGACAGGTGTCCGCCGGAGCTACACCTTC
TRBJ2-1,TRBV2,TRBD2,NA,CASSAAGVSYNEQFF,TGTGCCAGCAGTGCCGCGGGGGTCTCCTACAATGAGCAGTTCTTC
TRBJ2-3,TRBV9,TRBD2,NA,CASSVQGLAGWEDTQYF,TGTGCCAGCAGCGTACAGGGACTAGCGGGGTGGGAAGATACGCAGTATTTT
TRBJ1-2,TRBV12-3/TRBV12-4,NA,once,CASRNRDISRAGYGYTF,TGTGCCAGCAGAAACCGGGACATATCTCGAGCGGGCTATGGCTACACCTTC
TRBJ2-5,TRBV6-2/TRBV6-3,NA,few,CASKDGQETQYF,TGTGCCAGCAAGGACGGCCAAGAGACCCAGTACTTC
TRBJ2-7,TRBV20-1,NA,many,CSAERRGGVPYEQYF,TGCAGTGCTGAACGACGAGGGGGGGTTCCCTACGAGCAGTACTTC
TRBJ1-2,TRBV7-2,TRBD1,once,CASSLGKTRGQLANYGYTF,TGTGCCAGCAGCTTAGGGAAAACTCGGGGACAGCTAGCTAACTATGGCTACACCTTC
TRBJ2-7,TRBV20-1,NA,few,CSAPGGQSYEQYF,TGCAGTGCTCCTGGCGGACAGTCCTACGAGCAGTACTTC
TRBJ2-4,TRBV28,TRBD2,many,CASSLLAGLKNIQYF,TGTGCCAGCAGTTTACTAGCGGGACTCAAAAACATTCAGTACTTC
TRBJ2-7,TRBV30,TRBD2,NA,CAWSVGAGAHEQYF,TGTGCCTGGAGTGTTGGAGCGGGGGCCCACGAGCAGTACTTC
TRBJ1-1,TRBV7-3,TRBD1,NA,CASRGTGVAFF,TGTGCCAGCAGGGGGACAGGGGTAGCTTTCTTT
TRBJ1-6,TRBV3-1,TRBD1,NA,CASSLGGQGAPLHF,TGTGCCAGCAGCCTTGGGGGACAGGGGGCACCCCTCCACTTT
TRBJ2-3,TRBV20-1,NA,NA,CSARAGGGDTQYF,TGCAGTGCTAGAGCGGGGGGCGGAGATACGCAGTATTTT
TRBJ2-1,TRBV29-1,TRBD1,NA,CSVRGQGVGDEQFF,TGCAGCGTGCGGGGACAGGGGGTCGGCGATGAGCAGTTCTTC
TRBJ2-7,TRBV5-1,NA,NA,CASSWDHVSYEQYF,TGCGCCAGCAGCTGGGACCACGTTTCCTACGAGCAGTACTTC
TRBJ2-1,TRBV27,TRBD1,NA,CASSLGQGVYSYNEQFF,TGCGCCAGCAGTTTAGGACAGGGGGTTTACTCCTACAATGAGCAGTTCTTC
TRBJ2-3,TRBV3-1,NA,few,CASSSRSGASTDTQYF,TGTGCCAGCAGTTCGAGGTCCGGGGCTAGCACAGATACGCAGTATTTT
TRBJ2-5,TRBV10-3,NA,NA,CAIGLQIGGETQYF,TGTGCCATCGGTCTTCAAATCGGGGGAGAGACCCAGTACTTC
TRBJ2-7,TRBV27,NA,NA,CASSRERVVYEQYF,TGTGCCAGCAGTCGGGAACGGGTTGTCTACGAGCAGTACTTC
TRBJ2-3,TRBV7-9,NA,NA,CASSRRPLLVGEGDTQYF,TGTGCCAGCAGCCGAAGGCCCTTACTAGTTGGGGAAGGGGATACGCAGTATTTT
TRBJ2-3,TRBV5-4,NA,once,CASSLSGHTTDTQYF,TGTGCCAGCAGCTTGTCGGGACACACCACAGATACGCAGTATTTT
TRBJ1-4,TRBV4-3,NA,NA,CASSPTGGEDEKLFF,TGCGCCAGCAGCCCAACGGGGGGGGAGGATGAAAAACTGTTTTTT
TRBJ2-6,TRBV27,NA,NA,CASSPYAGETISGANVLTF,TGTGCCAGCAGTCCTTACGCAGGGGAGACCATCTCTGGGGCCAACGTCCTGACTTTC
TRBJ2-5,TRBV15,NA,NA,CAASMGAGETQYF,TGTGCCGCCAGCATGGGGGCCGGGGAGACCCAGTACTTC
TRBJ2-7,TRBV12-3/TRBV12-4,NA,NA,CASSLALGGSYEQYF,TGTGCCAGCAGTTTAGCGCTCGGTGGGTCCTACGAGCAGTACTTC
TRBJ2-1,TRBV20-1,TRBD2,few,CSARSWASGGATLRNEQFF,TGCAGTGCTAGATCGTGGGCCAGCGGGGGGGCAACCTTGAGGAATGAGCAGTTCTTC
TRBJ2-7,TRBV7-2,NA,few,CASSLVGGVGEQYF,TGTGCCAGCAGCTTAGTAGGGGGAGTCGGCGAGCAGTACTTC
TRBJ1-2,TRBV7-9,TRBD1,few,CASSLIGQGSSYGYTF,TGTGCCAGCAGCTTAATCGGACAGGGTTCATCCTATGGCTACACCTTC
TRBJ2-5,TRBV28,TRBD2,NA,CASRGGSRREYF,TGTGCCAGCAGGGGAGGGTCGCGGAGGGAGTACTTC
TRBJ1-2,TRBV5-1,NA,NA,CASSSTTQGGGYTF,TGCGCCAGCAGCTCGACAACCCAGGGAGGGGGCTACACCTTC
TRBJ2-3,TRBV6-1,TRBD1,NA,CASRGADRGSQYF,TGTGCCAGCAGGGGCGCGGACAGGGGGTCGCAGTATTTT
TRBJ2-1,TRBV7-9,NA,few,CASNSGLSSYNEQFF,TGTGCCAGCAATTCGGGGTTAAGCTCCTACAATGAGCAGTTCTTC
TRBJ2-1,TRBV6-6,NA,NA,CASSYQGDNNEQFF,TGTGCCAGCAGTTACCAGGGTGATAACAATGAGCAGTTCTTC
TRBJ1-1,TRBV29-1,NA,many,CSALIWDTEAFF,TGCAGCGCCCTCATCTGGGACACTGAAGCTTTCTTT
TRBJ2-7,TRBV20-1,TRBD1,many,CSARTGKTYEQYF,TGCAGTGCTCGGACAGGGAAGACCTACGAGCAGTACTTC
TRBJ2-3,TRBV12-3/TRBV12-4,NA,NA,CASSTLDSLLLTDTQYF,TGTGCCAGCAGCACCCTAGACAGCCTCCTACTCACAGATACGCAGTATTTT
TRBJ1-1,TRBV5-1,TRBD1,NA,CASSQDRGRPNTEAFF,TGCGCCAGCAGCCAGGACAGGGGGAGACCGAACACTGAAGCTTTCTTT
TRBJ2-3,TRBV6-4,TRBD2,NA,CASSDTSGGGDTQYF,TGTGCCAGCAGTGACACTAGCGGGGGAGGGGATACGCAGTATTTT
TRBJ1-5,TRBV7-9,NA,NA,CASSPRGDGNNQPQHF,TGTGCCAGCAGCCCTAGGGGTGACGGTAACAATCAGCCCCAGCATTTT
TRBJ2-5,TRBV10-3,NA,few,CAISESQGAPETQYF,TGTGCCATCAGTGAGTCCCAAGGAGCTCCGGAGACCCAGTACTTC
TRBJ2-3,TRBV7-2,NA,NA,CASSLTAGTSTDTQYF,TGTGCCAGCAGCCTTACCGCGGGGACCTCCACAGATACGCAGTATTTT
TRBJ2-2,TRBV11-2,NA,NA,CASSLIVRTGELFF,TGTGCCAGCAGCTTGATCGTCCGGACCGGGGAGCTGTTTTTT
TRBJ2-1,TRBV12-3/TRBV12-4,NA,few,CASKKDLSSYNEQFF,TGTGCCAGCAAGAAGGACCTAAGCTCCTACAATGAGCAGTTCTTC
TRBJ2-3,TRBV15,TRBD1,NA,CATSRPGDRGTQYF,TGTGCCACCAGCAGGCCAGGGGACAGGGGTACGCAGTATTTT
TRBJ2-1,TRBV12-3/TRBV12-4,TRBD1,NA,CASRISTGAYNEQFF,TGTGCCAGCAGGATTTCGACAGGGGCTTACAATGAGCAGTTCTTC
TRBJ2-5,TRBV29-1,TRBD1,NA,CSVEGGDRGPQETQYF,TGCAGCGTTGAAGGTGGGGACAGGGGGCCCCAAGAGACCCAGTACTTC
TRBJ2-7,TRBV5-1,TRBD1,few,CASSFNRGRLYEQYF,TGCGCCAGCAGCTTCAACAGGGGGCGTCTTTACGAGCAGTACTTC
TRBJ1-1,TRBV4-2,TRBD1,NA,CASSQRAGTGETEAFF,TGTGCCAGCAGCCAAAGGGCCGGGACAGGGGAGACTGAAGCTTTCTTT
TRBJ1-2,TRBV5-1,NA,NA,CASSLEGVEDYGYTF,TGCGCCAGCAGCTTGGAAGGGGTCGAGGACTATGGCTACACCTTC
TRBJ1-2,TRBV25-1,TRBD1,NA,CANSVGDRGYGYTF,TGTGCCAACAGTGTAGGGGACAGGGGGTATGGCTACACCTTC
TRBJ1-1,TRBV7-2,NA,few,CASTTRQNTEAFF,TGTGCCAGCACCACCCGACAAAACACTGAAGCTTTCTTT
TRBJ1-2,TRBV20-1,TRBD1,NA,CSARSGTAIYGYTF,TGCAGTGCTCGGTCCGGGACAGCGATTTATGGCTACACCTTC
TRBJ1-5,TRBV20-1,NA,few,CSALSRSGGGRQPQHF,TGCAGTGCTCTGTCACGTTCGGGGGGAGGGCGGCAGCCCCAGCATTTT
TRBJ2-1,TRBV20-1,NA,NA,CSALPADEQFF,TGCAGTGCCCTACCAGCTGACGAGCAGTTCTTC